The 26 T cell receptor beta chains below were found in one sample sequenced in a study of T cells in Graves' hyperthyroidism and ophthalmopathy. The source material, RNA transcripts, was used to amplify TCR beta CDR3 regions. The TCR CDR3 first-round RT-PCR relied on the HTBI primer set. From the multiplex PCR reads, TCRdb called clonotypes with MiXCR, one entry per CDR3 protein. This sample carries 500,000 to 600,000 distinct CDR3 sequences, nearly 20% of them seen once, and the ten largest clones take roughly 50%. The sequencing sample was made of blood. The receptors originated from a man aged 35-49 years with Graves' ophthalmopathy.

The table lists this clonotype with many counts. V is TRBV24-1 and J is TRBJ2-1, with unresolved D. This CDR3 region has 20 residues. The germline V and J ends were trimmed by 2 bases and 9 bases, with 31 bases remaining between them. Germline CDR1 KGHDR, CDR2 SFDVKD. CDR3 sequence reads: CATSDSPYRRPAPNLGEQFF. For the CDR3, the DNA is TGTGCCACCAGTGATTCGCCGTATCGTAGGCCGGCCCCCAATTTGGGTGAGCAGTTCTTC.

The rearrangement joins TRBV19 to TRBJ2-1; 11 bases line up with TRBD2. In germline, CDR1 is LNHDA, CDR2 SQIVND (reference sequence). V lost 3 bases, J lost 5 bases, and 12 bases stayed unmatched. CDR3 length equals 18 residues. CDR3 loop: CASSIHSGRATLDNEQFF. CDR3 coding DNA: TGTGCCAGTAGTATTCATAGCGGGAGGGCCACCTTAGACAATGAGCAGTTCTTC.

This clonotype was seen many times. V gene TRBV27 combines with J gene TRBJ2-7; D unresolved. V was pared by 3 bases and J by 3 bases, with 12 bases between. The CDR3 sequence is 14 residues long. Per the germline V gene, CDR1 is MNHEY and CDR2 is SMNVEV (reference sequence). Here the CDR3 DNA reads TGTGCCAGCAGTTTTCGAGAATTCGGCTACGAGCAGTACTTC. Translation gives CASSFREFGYEQYF.

This clonotype was recorded a few times. The chain joins TRBV7-9 to TRBJ2-7; D gene ambiguous. CDR1 is SEHNR, CDR2 FQNEAQ, per germline (reference sequence). V lost 0 bases and J 2 bases, leaving 11 bases between the germline ends. CDR3 length equals 15 residues. The DNA of the CDR3 is TGTGCCAGCAGCTTAGCGGTCGACATTACCTACGAGCAGTACTTC. Amino acids: CASSLAVDITYEQYF.

In its sample, this clonotype was seen many times. The V call is TRBV6-1, the J call TRBJ1-1; the D gene is possibly TRBD1 (6 bases). V dropped 5 bases and J dropped 4 bases, with 14 bases sitting between them. Germline loops: CDR1 MNHNS, CDR2 SASEGT. CDR3 length: 14 residues. For the CDR3, the DNA is TGTGCCAGCAGTCGGGACACCTCTTTCACTGAAGCTTTCTTT. As protein: CASSRDTSFTEAFF.

V is TRBV27 and J is TRBJ2-5, with TRBD1 identical over 9 bases. This CDR3 contains 15 residues. Germline V CDR1 and CDR2: MNHEY, SMNVEV (reference sequence). Trimming removed 4 bases from V and 5 bases from J; junction bases left unmatched: 8. The CDR3 DNA reads as TGTGCCAGCAGTTCCCTACAGGGGGCTGGGGAGACCCAGTACTTC. Encoded protein: CASSSLQGAGETQYF.

This chain connects TRBV15 to TRBJ1-2; a possible D gene is TRBD1 (6 bases). V was trimmed by 9 bases and J by 4 bases, leaving 18 bases between them. Germline-derived CDR1 and CDR2 are LNHNV and YYDKDF (reference sequence). CDR3 size: 14 residues. DNA for the CDR3: TGTGCCACGGGCCTCGGGGGGGGCATCTATGGCTACACCTTC. Its protein is CATGLGGGIYGYTF.

This clonotype was found many times. The chain couples TRBV12-3 or TRBV12-4 to TRBJ1-2; D ambiguous. The length of the CDR3 is 14 residues. The ends were cut back, 2 bases at V and 8 bases at J, with 15 bases in the middle. CDR3 DNA: TGTGCCAGCAGTTTAACCCCCTATACAGAAGGCTACACCTTC. It is translated as CASSLTPYTEGYTF.

The J gene is TRBJ2-2, the V gene TRBV7-6; perhaps TRBD2 as D (8 bases). Germline assignment: CDR1 SGHVS and CDR2 FNYEAQ. CDR3 length equals 16 residues. The V and J ends lost 10 bases and 4 bases respectively, with 22 bases between them. CDR3 nucleotide sequence: TGTGCCACCGGACAAGGGGGCGCGGGGGGCACCGGGGAGCTGTTTTTT. It yields the protein CATGQGGAGGTGELFF.

This clonotype occurred many times. The genes are TRBV7-2 and TRBJ2-5; D is unclear. The ends were cut back, 2 bases at V and 7 bases at J, with 14 bases in the middle. Germline V CDR1 and CDR2: SGHTA, FQGNSA. The CDR3 spans 14 residues. CDR3 nucleotides: TGTGCCAGCAGCTTACCTCAGTTACCCGGGACCCAGTACTTC. Amino acids: CASSLPQLPGTQYF.

This clonotype has just a few counts. In DNA form, the CDR3 reads TGCGCCAGCAGTGAGTCGACTAGCGGGGGGCTTACAGATACGCAGTATTTT. This sequence encodes CASSESTSGGLTDTQYF. The V and J genes are TRBV10-1 and TRBJ2-3, with 13 bases matching TRBD2. The germline gives CDR1 WNHNN, CDR2 SYGVQD (reference sequence). The CDR3 totals 17 residues. After removal of 0 bases from V and 3 bases from J, the junction contained 3 bases not matched to a gene.

Ten or more counts support this clonotype. The chain joins TRBV11-2 to TRBJ1-1, with 7 positions matching TRBD1. J gave up 3 bases and V 0 bases, and 1 base lay outside the gene matches. CDR1 SGHAT and CDR2 FQNNGV come from the germline V gene. The CDR3 extends over 14 amino acids. The CDR3 region is CASSLDRGDTEAFF. CDR3 bases: TGTGCCAGCAGCTTAGACAGGGGGGACACTGAAGCTTTCTTT.

V is TRBV20-1 and J is TRBJ2-3; TRBD1 matches at 9 bases. The germline V gene encodes CDR1 DFQATT and CDR2 SNEGSKA (reference sequence). V lost 6 bases to trimming and J lost 4 bases; unmatched junction nucleotides: 11. The CDR3 length is 15 residues. The CDR3 DNA sequence: TGCAGTGCGGAGTGGGACAGGGTAATAGCAGATACGCAGTATTTT. Its protein product is CSAEWDRVIADTQYF.

This clonotype turned up a few times. The rearrangement uses TRBV3-1 and TRBJ1-2; no clear D. Germline V gene lookup returns CDR1 LGHDT and CDR2 YNNKEL (reference sequence). This CDR3 comprises 14 residues. Trimming took 5 bases from V and 0 from J, leaving 10 bases between them. The DNA for the CDR3 is TGTGCCAGCAGCTCGACAACCTCTAACTATGGCTACACCTTC. Protein sequence: CASSSTTSNYGYTF.

Only a few counts were recorded for this clonotype. The V call is TRBV6-5, the J call TRBJ2-5; D unclear. The CDR3 length is 14 residues. Germline assignment: CDR1 MNHEY and CDR2 SVGAGI. Trimming stripped 2 bases from V and 1 base from J, with 8 bases between. This CDR3 reads CASSYQASQETQYF. CDR3 bases: TGTGCCAGCAGTTACCAAGCCAGCCAAGAGACCCAGTACTTC.

V is TRBV6-2 or TRBV6-3 and J is TRBJ1-2; D uncertain. V was clipped by 5 bases and J by 0 bases, with 10 bases between them. Germline values: CDR1 MNHEY, CDR2 SVGEGT. The CDR3 runs to 14 residues. DNA of the CDR3: TGTGCCAGCAGTCCCCTGCAGGCTAACTATGGCTACACCTTC. This sequence encodes CASSPLQANYGYTF.

The chain couples TRBV29-1 to TRBJ2-5, with 10 bases that match TRBD2. CDR1 SQVTM and CDR2 ANQGSEA come from the germline V gene. CDR3 length: 16 amino acids. The J segment lost 2 bases and the V segment lost 5 bases, leaving 11 bases of the junction unmatched. DNA for the CDR3: TGCAGCGTTCTCGGTCGGACTAGCGGCAATCAAGAGACCCAGTACTTC. This encodes CSVLGRTSGNQETQYF.

This clonotype has at least ten counts. The rearrangement links TRBV2 to TRBJ1-1; tentative D call: TRBD1 (5 bases). This CDR3 spans 14 amino acids. The germline CDR1 and CDR2 sequences are SNHLY and FYNNEI. Trimming took 6 bases from V and 3 from J, leaving 14 bases between them. CDR3 protein: CASSPNRWDTEAFF. The CDR3 region has the DNA TGTGCCAGCAGCCCCAACAGGTGGGACACTGAAGCTTTCTTT. Together with reference TRBV2 and TRBJ1-1, the CDR3 gives the full variable domain: EPEVTQTPSHQVTQMGQEVILRCVPISNHLYFYWYRQILGQKVEFLVSFYNNEISEKSEIFDDQFSVERPDGSNFTLKIRSTKLEDSAMYFCASSPNRWDTEAFFGQGTRLTVV.

This clonotype was found many times. The V and J genes are TRBV7-2 and TRBJ2-7; D remains ambiguous. V was clipped by 4 bases and J by 0 bases, with 7 bases between them. The CDR3 extends over 13 amino acids. Looked up from germline, CDR1 is SGHTA and CDR2 is FQGNSA. In DNA, the CDR3 is TGTGCCAGCAGCTCACCCCTCTCCTACGAGCAGTACTTC. Translating it yields CASSSPLSYEQYF.

The V call is TRBV20-1, the J call TRBJ1-4; 8 bases match TRBD1. With V trimmed by 6 bases and J by 6 bases, 9 bases remained unmatched. Per germline, CDR1 DFQATT and CDR2 SNEGSKA (reference sequence). The CDR3 has 14 amino acids. The CDR3 reads CSAPDREGHEKLFF. In DNA, the CDR3 is TGCAGTGCGCCGGACAGGGAAGGGCATGAAAAACTGTTTTTT.

The J gene is TRBJ1-2, the V gene TRBV7-9, with TRBD1 matching 7 bases. Germline V gives CDR1 SEHNR, CDR2 FQNEAQ (reference sequence). The CDR3 loop spans 14 amino acids. V lost 5 bases and J lost 7; bases outside the gene matches: 10. The DNA for the CDR3 is TGTGCCAGCAGCCTCCGACAGGGCGAGGTTGGCTACACCTTC. This sequence encodes CASSLRQGEVGYTF.

V usage is TRBV5-1 and J usage is TRBJ1-1; D unresolved. The CDR3 extends over 15 amino acids. The germline V and J ends were trimmed by 4 bases and 4 bases, with 17 bases remaining between them. CDR1 is SGHRS and CDR2 is YFSETQ in the germline V gene. CDR3 sequence reads: CASSQDPRRITEAFF. As DNA, the CDR3 is TGCGCCAGCAGCCAAGATCCTCGGAGGATCACTGAAGCTTTCTTT.

The CDR3 region is CASSEARGRGEKLFF. The CDR3 nucleotides read TGTGCCAGCAGTGAAGCGAGGGGGCGAGGGGAAAAACTGTTTTTT. V usage is TRBV2 and J usage is TRBJ1-4, with 7 bases fitting TRBD1. Germline V gene lookup returns CDR1 SNHLY and CDR2 FYNNEI. This CDR3 has 15 residues. V was pared by 0 bases and J by 8 bases, with 6 bases of the junction left unmatched.

Ten or more counts support this clonotype. The V gene is TRBV7-6, the J gene TRBJ2-2; D is tentatively TRBD1 or TRBD2 (6 bases each). The CDR3 consists of 17 residues. Germline V gene data show CDR1 as SGHVS and CDR2 as FNYEAQ. V lost 5 bases to trimming and J lost 4 bases, with 20 bases between them. DNA of the CDR3: TGTGCCAGCAGCAACCTGGGGGGCAGGGTCAGCACCGGGGAGCTGTTTTTT. Translation gives CASSNLGGRVSTGELFF. The full variable domain, completed using reference TRBV7-6 and TRBJ2-2, is GAGVSQSPRYKVTKRGQDVALRCDPISGHVSLYWYRQALGQGPEFLTYFNYEAQQDKSGLPNDRFSAERPEGSISTLTIQRTEQRDSAMYRCASSNLGGRVSTGELFFGEGSRLTVL.

This clonotype showed up just a few times. The V gene is TRBV6-1, the J gene TRBJ1-2; 7 positions agree with TRBD1. This CDR3 has 17 residues. Germline values: CDR1 MNHNS, CDR2 SASEGT. The ends lost 5 bases at V and 4 bases at J; junction bases unmatched: 16. In nucleotides, the CDR3 is TGTGCCAGCAGTTTCCGGGACAGCGACCAACCTCTCTATGGCTACACCTTC. Residues: CASSFRDSDQPLYGYTF.

This chain uses TRBV12-3 or TRBV12-4 with TRBJ2-7, with TRBD1 as a possible D gene (6 bases). CDR3 length equals 11 residues. The V end lost 8 bases, the J end lost 5 bases, and 10 bases lay between the germline ends. CDR3 sequence (DNA): TGTGCCAGCGCAGGGGACCACGAGCAGTACTTC. Amino acid sequence: CASAGDHEQYF.